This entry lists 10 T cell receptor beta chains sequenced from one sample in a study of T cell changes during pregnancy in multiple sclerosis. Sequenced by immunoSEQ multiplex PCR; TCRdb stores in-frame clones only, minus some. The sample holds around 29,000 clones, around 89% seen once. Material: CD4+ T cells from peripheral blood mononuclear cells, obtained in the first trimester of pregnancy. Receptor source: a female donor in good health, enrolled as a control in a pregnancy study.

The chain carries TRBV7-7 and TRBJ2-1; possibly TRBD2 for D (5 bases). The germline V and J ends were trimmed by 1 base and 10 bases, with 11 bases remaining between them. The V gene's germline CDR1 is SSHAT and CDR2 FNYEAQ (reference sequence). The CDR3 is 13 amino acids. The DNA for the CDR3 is TGTGCCAGCAGCTTAGGCGGAGGTGCCGAGCAGTTCTTC. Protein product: CASSLGGGAEQFF.

CDR3: CASSLAGGRGQRAFF. DNA of the CDR3: TGTGCCAGCAGCTTGGCCGGTGGAAGGGGGCAGCGAGCTTTCTTT. The chain couples TRBV5-4 to TRBJ1-1; 7 nucleotides match TRBD1. V shed 0 bases, J shed 10 bases, and the junction held 12 bases outside the gene matches. The CDR3 consists of 15 residues. Germline loops: CDR1 SGHNT, CDR2 YYREEE (reference sequence).

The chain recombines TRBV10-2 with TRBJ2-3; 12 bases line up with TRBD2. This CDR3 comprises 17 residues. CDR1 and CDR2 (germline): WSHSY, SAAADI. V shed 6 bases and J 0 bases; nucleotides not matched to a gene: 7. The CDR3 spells CASRLTSGGTSTDTQYF. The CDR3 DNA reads TGCGCCAGCAGACTGACTAGCGGGGGCACTAGCACAGATACGCAGTATTTT.

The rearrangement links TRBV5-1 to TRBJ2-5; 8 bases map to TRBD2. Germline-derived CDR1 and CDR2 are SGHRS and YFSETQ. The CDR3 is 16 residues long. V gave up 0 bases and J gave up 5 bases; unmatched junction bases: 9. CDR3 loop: CASSLAPAGAGETQYF. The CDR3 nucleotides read TGCGCCAGCAGCTTGGCCCCAGCGGGGGCCGGGGAGACCCAGTACTTC.

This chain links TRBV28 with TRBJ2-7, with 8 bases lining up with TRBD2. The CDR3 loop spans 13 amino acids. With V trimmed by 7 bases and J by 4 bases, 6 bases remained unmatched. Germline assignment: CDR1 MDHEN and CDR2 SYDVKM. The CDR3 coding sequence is TGTGCCAGCACTAACGCGGGAGGATACGAGCAGTACTTC. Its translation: CASTNAGGYEQYF.

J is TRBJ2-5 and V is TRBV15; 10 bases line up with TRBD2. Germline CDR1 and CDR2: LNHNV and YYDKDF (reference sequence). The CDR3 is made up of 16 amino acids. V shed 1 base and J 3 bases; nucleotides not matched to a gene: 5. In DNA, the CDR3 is TGTGCCACCAGCAGAGGAGCTACTAGCGGGGAAGAGACCCAGTACTTC. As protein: CATSRGATSGEETQYF.

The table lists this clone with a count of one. In DNA form, the CDR3 reads TGCGCCAGCAGCGCCGGACTGGGCTCCTATAATTCACCCCTCCACTTT. It codes for CASSAGLGSYNSPLHF. The chain has TRBV5-1 and TRBJ1-6; D gene uncertain. From germline, CDR1 is SGHRS and CDR2 YFSETQ. CDR3 length equals 16 residues. Trimming stripped 4 bases from V and 0 bases from J, with 11 bases between.

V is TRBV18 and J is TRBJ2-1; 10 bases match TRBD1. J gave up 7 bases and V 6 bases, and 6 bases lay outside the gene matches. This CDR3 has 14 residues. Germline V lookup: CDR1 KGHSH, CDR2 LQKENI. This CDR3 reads CASSPGQGKNEQFF. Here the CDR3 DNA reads TGTGCCAGCTCCCCGGGACAGGGGAAGAATGAGCAGTTCTTC.

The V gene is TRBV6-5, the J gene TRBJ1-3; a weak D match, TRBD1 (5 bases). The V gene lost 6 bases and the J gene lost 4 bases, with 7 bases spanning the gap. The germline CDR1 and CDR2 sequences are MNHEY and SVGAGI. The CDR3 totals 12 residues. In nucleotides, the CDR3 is TGTGCCAGCAGCGGGGGAGGAAACACCATATATTTT. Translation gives CASSGGGNTIYF.

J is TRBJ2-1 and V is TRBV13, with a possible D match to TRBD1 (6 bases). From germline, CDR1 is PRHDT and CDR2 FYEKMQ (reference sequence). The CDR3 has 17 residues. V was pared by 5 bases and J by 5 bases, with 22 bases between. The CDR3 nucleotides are TGTGCCAGCAGCCGACAACAGGGAATGAGGAATGACAATGAGCAGTTCTTC. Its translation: CASSRQQGMRNDNEQFF.